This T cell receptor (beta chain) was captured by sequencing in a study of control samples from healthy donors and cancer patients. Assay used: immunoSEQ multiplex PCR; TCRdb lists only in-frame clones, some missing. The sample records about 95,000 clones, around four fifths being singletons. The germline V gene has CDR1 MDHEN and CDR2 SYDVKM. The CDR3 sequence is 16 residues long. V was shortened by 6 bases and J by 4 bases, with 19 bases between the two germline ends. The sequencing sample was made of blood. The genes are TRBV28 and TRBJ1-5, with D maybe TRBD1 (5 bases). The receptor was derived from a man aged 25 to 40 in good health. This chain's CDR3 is CASRYQPGRTNQPQHF. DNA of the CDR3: TGTGCCAGCAGATACCAACCGGGACGTACGAATCAGCCCCAGCATTTT.